This T cell receptor beta chain was identified in a study of response to subunit inactivated influenza vaccine. Via MiXCR, TCRdb re-called the RT-PCR reads, giving one row per CDR3 protein. The data contain 430,000 or so distinct CDR3 sequences, about a tenth of them singletons. Study-level results: Authors proposed each seasonal influenza vaccination draws in few new T cells.

Unmatched junction bases numbered 10, after V lost 6 bases and J lost 11 bases. The CDR3 is 13 residues long. The germline V gene has CDR1 SQVTM and CDR2 ANQGSEA. This clonotype was seen at least ten times. The antigen remains unidentified. The origin of this receptor is a man aged 45-60 years who received an inactivated influenza vaccine. The source material was PBMCs from blood, sampled about 40 days after vaccination. The J gene is TRBJ2-1, the V gene TRBV29-1, with 10 bases matching TRBD1. The CDR3 DNA reads as TGCAGCGTGGTCCGCGACAGGGGGCGCAAGCAGTTCTTC. Protein product: CSVVRDRGRKQFF.